This T cell receptor (beta chain) originates from a study of T cells in Graves' hyperthyroidism and ophthalmopathy. This clonotype came up many times. Its matching antigen is unknown. The investigators amplified TCR beta CDR3 regions from RNA transcripts. The TCR CDR3 first-round RT-PCR relied on the HTBI primer set. TCRdb re-derived calls from the multiplex PCR reads in MiXCR, one entry per CDR3 protein. This sample yields 390,000 or so distinct CDR3 sequences, of which roughly 14% are seen a single time; roughly 13% belongs to the top ten. Diagnoses used clinical symptoms, serum thyroxine and TRAb, thyroid ultrasound and orbital computed tomography. Study results and caveats: Most thyroid clonotypes that were expanded above 0.001 also turned up in blood.

Trimming stripped 6 bases from V and 1 base from J, with 9 bases between. The V gene's germline CDR1 is SGHTA and CDR2 FQGNSA. This CDR3 has 13 residues. The TCR was taken from a man aged 18 to 29 with Graves' ophthalmopathy. The sample taken for sequencing was blood. V and J are TRBV7-2 and TRBJ1-1; D not certain. The CDR3 protein is CASRLPPNTEAFF. DNA of the CDR3: TGTGCCAGCAGACTACCCCCGAACACTGAAGCTTTCTTT.